This is a list of T cell receptor beta chains from one sample in a study of a mutant IDH1 vaccine in newly diagnosed glioma. These receptors have no identified antigens. TCRdb's table, derived via immunoSEQ multiplex PCR, lists solely in-frame clones and lacks some. The top ten clones hold about 4.9% of a sample with 56,000 or so clones, roughly 72% of them seen once. The sequenced sample was PBMCs, obtained from a glioma patient whose treatment included an IDH1 peptide vaccine. The receptors stem from a woman aged 40-49 years with glioma. Some clones in this sample may be carry-over from other donors' samples. CDR3s include the opening cysteine and the closing phenylalanine or tryptophan. D genes are given only for firm matches. For some rows the clone size is stated as once, few or many, or as a class when expanded; others skip it.

>TRBV27|TRBJ1-2|-|-
TGTGCCAGCAGTTTACAGGGGCCGAACTATGGCTACACCTTC
CASSLQGPNYGYTF
>TRBV7-9|TRBJ1-2|-|TRBD1
TGTGCCAGCAGCTCACCCGGGACAGTAAACTATGGCTACACCTTC
CASSSPGTVNYGYTF
>TRBV4-1|TRBJ2-7|-|TRBD2
TGCGCCAGCAGCCAAGAGCCTAGCGGAACCTACGAGCAGTACTTC
CASSQEPSGTYEQYF
>TRBV6-1|TRBJ2-7|-|-
TGTGCCAGCAGTGATGGAGTGTGGGCCCCCTACGAGCAGTACTTC
CASSDGVWAPYEQYF
>TRBV7-2|TRBJ1-5|-|-
TGTGCCAGCAGCTCTAGGGGAGGGAGCGGCAATCAGCCCCAGCATTTT
CASSSRGGSGNQPQHF
>TRBV27|TRBJ1-5|-|-
TGTGCCAGCAGTCAGGCAGGGCGCAATCAGCCCCAGCATTTT
CASSQAGRNQPQHF
>TRBV7-8|TRBJ1-6|once|-
TGTGCCAGCAGCAAGGGGGTGGCAAGACACTTGTCCCTCCACTTT
CASSKGVARHLSLHF
>TRBV7-2|TRBJ1-5|-|-
TGTGCCAGCAGCACTCATCAGGGCATCGGGAATCAGCCCCAGCATTTT
CASSTHQGIGNQPQHF
>TRBV6-5|TRBJ2-5|-|-
TGTGCCAGCAGTCTGGGACACGGAGAAGGTTGGACCCAGTACTTC
CASSLGHGEGWTQYF
>TRBV19|TRBJ2-5|few|TRBD1
TGTGCCAGTAGTATATGGGACAGGGTGGAGACCCAGTACTTC
CASSIWDRVETQYF
>TRBV13|TRBJ1-3|once|-
TGTGCCAGCAGCTTAGGAGCCCGGGGGACCATATATTTT
CASSLGARGTIYF
>TRBV6-1|TRBJ1-5|-|-
TGTGCCAGCAGTGAGCGGGAGAATCAGCCCCAGCATTTT
CASSERENQPQHF
>TRBV7-2|TRBJ1-6|-|TRBD1
TGTGCCAGCAGCTTAGCCGGGACAGGGTATTCACCCCTCCACTTT
CASSLAGTGYSPLHF
>TRBV6-5|TRBJ2-7|-|-
TGTGCCAGCAGTTACTCACGAATGGGACGGCCCTACGAGCAGTACTTC
CASSYSRMGRPYEQYF
>TRBV11-2|TRBJ1-1|-|-
TGTGCCAGCAGCTTAGTTGAGACTGAAGCTTTCTTT
CASSLVETEAFF
>TRBV4-1|TRBJ2-7|-|-
TGCGCCAGCAGCCCACCGAGGGGGGGATCCGAGCAGTACTTC
CASSPPRGGSEQYF
>TRBV6-5|TRBJ1-1|few|-
TGTGCCAGCTTTGAGACAGGACTAAACACTGAAGCTTTCTTT
CASFETGLNTEAFF
>TRBV4-1|TRBJ1-5|-|TRBD1
TGCGCCAGCAGCCCCAGGGACAGGGGGGTGCAGCCCCAGCATTTT
CASSPRDRGVQPQHF
>TRBV10-2|TRBJ2-5|-|-
TGCGCCAGCAGTAGGGGGATCCAAGAGACCCAGTACTTC
CASSRGIQETQYF
>TRBV25-1|TRBJ1-6|-|-
TGTGCCAGCAGCCTGTCAGCACGTAATTCACCCCTCCACTTT
CASSLSARNSPLHF
>TRBV15|TRBJ2-3|-|-
TGTGCCACCAGAGAGTTATGGACAGATACGCAGTATTTT
CATRELWTDTQYF
>TRBV4-1|TRBJ1-1|-|-
TGCGCCAGCAGCCAACCCGGACAGTTCGAAGCTTTCTTT
CASSQPGQFEAFF
>TRBV15|TRBJ2-3|-|TRBD2
TGTGCCACCAGCAGAGAGGGGAGCGGGGGGGTGAGGAATACGCAGTATTTT
CATSREGSGGVRNTQYF
>TRBV10-1|TRBJ2-4|once|-
TGCGCCAGCAGTGACCCCTACGCCAAAAACATTCAGTACTTC
CASSDPYAKNIQYF
>TRBV6-5|TRBJ2-1|few|-
TGTGCCAGCAGTTACCTTACTGGTGAGCAGTTCTTC
CASSYLTGEQFF
>TRBV2|TRBJ1-1|few|TRBD1
TGTGCCAGCAGCGGGACCGGGACAGGTGCTTTCTTT
CASSGTGTGAFF
>TRBV29-1|TRBJ2-1|-|TRBD2
TGCAGCGGGCGGCTAGCGGGATACAATGAGCAGTTCTTC
CSGRLAGYNEQFF
>TRBV7-9|TRBJ1-1|-|-
TGTGCCAGCAGCTATCTGGGGGAAGCTTTCTTT
CASSYLGEAFF
>TRBV5-1|TRBJ2-2|-|-
TGCGCCAGCAGTCTCTTGGGACAAAACACCGGGGAGCTGTTTTTT
CASSLLGQNTGELFF
>TRBV10-2|TRBJ2-3|-|-
TGCGCCAGCAGAGGTATCTCCACAGATACGCAGTATTTT
CASRGISTDTQYF
>TRBV10-1|TRBJ2-2|medium-sized|-
TGCGCCAGCAGTGAGTCAAGCGGAGACCCTCGGGGGGAGCTGTTTTTT
CASSESSGDPRGELFF
>TRBV5-8|TRBJ2-4|-|-
TGTGCCAGCAGCTTGACAGGGCCCATTCAGTACTTC
CASSLTGPIQYF
>TRBV29-1|TRBJ1-1|many|-
TGCAGCACATACTTGAACACTGAAGCTTTCTTT
CSTYLNTEAFF
>TRBV6-5|TRBJ1-3|once|-
TGTGCCAGCAGATCGGACGCTGGCGGTGGAAACACCATATATTTT
CASRSDAGGGNTIYF
>TRBV10-3|TRBJ1-5|-|-
TGTGCCATCAGCGGTAGAGGGTCCAATCAGCCCCAGCATTTT
CAISGRGSNQPQHF
>TRBV30|TRBJ2-3|-|-
TGTGCCTGGAGTGTCGAGAAAGATACGCAGTATTTT
CAWSVEKDTQYF
>TRBV2|TRBJ2-2|-|-
TGTGCCAGCAGTCAGTCGCGAGCGGCGGCGAACACCGGGGAGCTGTTTTTT
CASSQSRAAANTGELFF
>TRBV27|TRBJ1-1|few|-
TGTGCCAGCAGCCATAACACGAACACTGAAGCTTTCTTT
CASSHNTNTEAFF
>TRBV6-6|TRBJ2-7|-|TRBD1
TGTGCCAGCAGCTTAGGGGACAGGCCATTCTACGAGCAGTACTTC
CASSLGDRPFYEQYF
>TRBV6-5|TRBJ2-2|-|TRBD2
TGTGCCAGCAGTTACGGTTTAGCGGGAGGGTCCGGGGAGCTGTTTTTT
CASSYGLAGGSGELFF